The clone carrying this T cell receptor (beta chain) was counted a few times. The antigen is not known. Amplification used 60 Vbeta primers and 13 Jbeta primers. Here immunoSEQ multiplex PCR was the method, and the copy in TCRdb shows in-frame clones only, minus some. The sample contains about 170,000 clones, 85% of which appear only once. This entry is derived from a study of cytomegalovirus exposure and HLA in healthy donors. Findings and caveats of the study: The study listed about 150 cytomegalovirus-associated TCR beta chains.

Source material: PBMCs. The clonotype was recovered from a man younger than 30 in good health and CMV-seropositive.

CDR3 bases: TGCGCCAGCAGCCAAGGGGCCCTAGCTGTCCCAACCACAGATACGCAGTATTTT. It yields the protein CASSQGALAVPTTDTQYF. This rearrangement joins TRBV4-3 to TRBJ2-3, with TRBD2 as a possible D gene (5 bases). The CDR3 has 18 residues. Per the germline V gene, CDR1 is LGHNA and CDR2 is YSLEER. V was pared by 1 base and J by 2 bases, with 19 bases between.